This T cell receptor beta chain appears in the sequencing data of a study of blood T cell repertoires in COVID-19. Sequencing was performed with immunoSEQ multiplex PCR; in TCRdb, only in-frame clones are kept and a portion is missing. The sample records fewer than 200,000 clones, 90% to 95% being singletons. The CDR3 runs to 15 residues. Looked up from germline, CDR1 is MGHRA and CDR2 is YSYEKL. Trimming left V 3 bases short and J 0 bases short, with 11 bases between. The sequencing sample was made of peripheral blood. The chain combines TRBV4-1 with TRBJ1-1; D is uncertain. This TCR was recovered from a woman between 50 and 59 years old with acute or convalescent COVID-19. The CDR3 spells CASSHLLDVNTEAFF. As DNA, the CDR3 is TGCGCCAGCAGCCACTTACTTGATGTGAACACTGAAGCTTTCTTT.